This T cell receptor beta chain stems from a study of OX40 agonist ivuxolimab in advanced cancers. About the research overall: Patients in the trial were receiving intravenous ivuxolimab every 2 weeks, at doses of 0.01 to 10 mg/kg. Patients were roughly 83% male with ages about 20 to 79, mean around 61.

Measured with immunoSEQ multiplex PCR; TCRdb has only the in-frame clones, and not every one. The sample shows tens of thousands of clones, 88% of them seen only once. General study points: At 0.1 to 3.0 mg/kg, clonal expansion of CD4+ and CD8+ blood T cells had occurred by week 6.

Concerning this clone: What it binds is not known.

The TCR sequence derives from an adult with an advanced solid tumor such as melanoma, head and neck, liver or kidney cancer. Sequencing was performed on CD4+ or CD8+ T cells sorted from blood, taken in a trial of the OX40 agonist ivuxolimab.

In DNA form, the CDR3 reads TGTGCCAGCAGCCAGGTCCCAGGGGGGAGCTACGAGCAGTACTTC. Amino acids: CASSQVPGGSYEQYF. The chain employs TRBV14 and TRBJ2-7; D may be TRBD1 (7 bases). V was cut by 3 bases and J by 3 bases, with 15 bases left in between. CDR3 length: 15 residues. The germline V gene has CDR1 SGHDN and CDR2 FVKESK.